Following are 3 T cell receptor beta chains from one sample sequenced in a study of CD8+CD57+ T cells in acquired aplastic anemia. Researchers used genomic DNA as the template to profile TCR beta VDJ and CDR3. Each CDR3 protein gets one entry after TCRdb re-called the reads with MiXCR. In the table there are about 180,000 distinct CDR3 sequences, roughly 50% of which are singletons. Sequenced patients had shown CD8+CD57+ cell expansion by flow cytometry. Sequenced sample: sorted CD4+, CD8+, or CD8+CD57+ T cells (not recorded which) from PBMCs. These receptors were taken from a human donor with aplastic anemia.

The sample holds many counts of this clonotype. The J gene is TRBJ1-2, the V gene TRBV6-6, with D possibly being TRBD1 (6 bases). Germline V gene lookup returns CDR1 MNHNY and CDR2 SVGAGI (reference sequence). Between the trimmed V and J ends, which lost 4 bases and 2 bases, there was a span of 14 bases. This CDR3 is built from 15 residues. CDR3 sequence (DNA): TGTGCCAGCAGTTTGGGGCAGGGGATAAACTATGGCTACACCTTC. Encoded protein: CASSLGQGINYGYTF.

This clonotype turned up a few times. The chain links TRBV7-8 to TRBJ2-1; D is ambiguous. V lost 5 bases, J lost 6 bases, and 17 bases lay in between. The CDR3 consists of 15 residues. Germline V gene sequence: CDR1 SGHVS, CDR2 FQNEAQ. CDR3 amino acids: CASSNDLSDTNEQFF. CDR3 nucleotides: TGTGCCAGCAGCAACGACTTATCCGACACCAATGAGCAGTTCTTC.

In this sample, this clonotype turned up a few times. The gene calls are TRBV6-1 and TRBJ1-1; D perhaps matches TRBD1 (6 bases). The CDR3 contains 16 residues. Per germline, CDR1 MNHNS and CDR2 SASEGT. The germline V and J ends were trimmed by 5 bases and 1 base, with 17 bases remaining between them. For the CDR3, the DNA is TGTGCCAGCAGTCGAGGAGGGGGATTTCGGAACACTGAAGCTTTCTTT. It yields the protein CASSRGGGFRNTEAFF.